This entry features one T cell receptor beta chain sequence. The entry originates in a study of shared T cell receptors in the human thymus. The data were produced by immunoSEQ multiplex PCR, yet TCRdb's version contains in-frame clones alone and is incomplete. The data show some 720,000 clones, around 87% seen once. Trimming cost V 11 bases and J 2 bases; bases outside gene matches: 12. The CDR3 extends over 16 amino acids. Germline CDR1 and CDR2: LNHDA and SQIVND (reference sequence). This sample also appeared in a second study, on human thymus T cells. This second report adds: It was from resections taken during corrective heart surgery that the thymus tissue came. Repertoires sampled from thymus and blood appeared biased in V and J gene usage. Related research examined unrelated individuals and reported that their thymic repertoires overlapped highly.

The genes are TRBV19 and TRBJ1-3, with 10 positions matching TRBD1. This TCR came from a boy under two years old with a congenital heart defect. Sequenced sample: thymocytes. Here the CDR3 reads CAGSPGQGKTGNTIYF. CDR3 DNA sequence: TGTGCCGGCTCGCCGGGACAGGGGAAGACTGGAAACACCATATATTTT. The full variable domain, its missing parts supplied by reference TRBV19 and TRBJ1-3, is DGGITQSPKYLFRKEGQNVTLSCEQNLNHDAMYWYRQDPGQGLRLIYYSQIVNDFQKGDIAEGYSVSREKKESFPLTVTSAQKNPTAFYLCAGSPGQGKTGNTIYFGEGSWLTVV.